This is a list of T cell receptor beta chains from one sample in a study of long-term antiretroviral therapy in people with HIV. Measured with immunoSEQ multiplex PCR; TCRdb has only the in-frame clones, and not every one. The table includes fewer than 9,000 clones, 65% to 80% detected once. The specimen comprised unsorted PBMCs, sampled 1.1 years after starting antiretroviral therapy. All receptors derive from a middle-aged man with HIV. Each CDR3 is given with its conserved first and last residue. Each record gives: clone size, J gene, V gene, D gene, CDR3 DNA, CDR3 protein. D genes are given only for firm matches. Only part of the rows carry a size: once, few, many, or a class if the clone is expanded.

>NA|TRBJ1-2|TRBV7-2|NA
TGTGCCAGCAGCTTTGACAGTCTCTATGGCTACACCTTC
CASSFDSLYGYTF
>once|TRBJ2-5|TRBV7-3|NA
TGTGCCAGCAGCCCAGACGGGTACGCCACAGAGACCCAGTACTTC
CASSPDGYATETQYF
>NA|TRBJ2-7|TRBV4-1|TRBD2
TGCGCCAGCAGCCGAGCCAGCGGGGGGGATACCATGGAGTACTTC
CASSRASGGDTMEYF
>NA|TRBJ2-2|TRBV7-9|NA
TGTGCCAGCACTGGTGGGACAATGAACACCGGGGAGCTGTTTTTT
CASTGGTMNTGELFF
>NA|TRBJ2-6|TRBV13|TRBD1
TGTGCCAGCACCCGGGCGCGCGACAGGGGAAGCTCTGGGGCCAACGTCCTGACTTTC
CASTRARDRGSSGANVLTF
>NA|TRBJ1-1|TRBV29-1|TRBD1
TGCAGCTATTCAACAGGGGGCGCGAACACTGAAGCTTTCTTT
CSYSTGGANTEAFF
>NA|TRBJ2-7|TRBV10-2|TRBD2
TGCGCCAGCAGTCTTGAGACTAGCGGGGGGGCTTACGAGCAGTACTTC
CASSLETSGGAYEQYF
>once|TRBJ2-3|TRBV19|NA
TGTGCCAGTAGCTTCAGGGGCGGCACAGATACGCAGTATTTT
CASSFRGGTDTQYF
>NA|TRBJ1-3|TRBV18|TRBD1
TGTGCCAGCTCACCAGGACAGGGCTCTGGAAACACCATATATTTT
CASSPGQGSGNTIYF
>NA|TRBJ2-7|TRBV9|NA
TGTGCCAGCAGCGTAGGCGGGACAGAATTATACGAGCAGTACTTC
CASSVGGTELYEQYF
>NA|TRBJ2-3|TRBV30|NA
TGTGCCTGGAGTCCCGGGGACCGCACGGGGCGAGATACGCAGTATTTT
CAWSPGDRTGRDTQYF
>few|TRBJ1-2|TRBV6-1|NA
TGTGCCAGCAGTGGAAGGGATCGGAGCTATGGCTACACCTTC
CASSGRDRSYGYTF
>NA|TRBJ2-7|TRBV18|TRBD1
TGTGCCAGCTCAGGACAGGGGACGACCACTGGAGACGAGCAGTACTTC
CASSGQGTTTGDEQYF
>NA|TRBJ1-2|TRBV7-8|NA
TGTGCCAGCAGCCTCGACAGTGGGGGCGGTGGCTACACCTTC
CASSLDSGGGGYTF
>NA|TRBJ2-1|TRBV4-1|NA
TGCGCCAGCAGCCAAGGAGACAGAGCAGGAGATGAGCAGTTCTTC
CASSQGDRAGDEQFF
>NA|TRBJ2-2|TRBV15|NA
TGTGCCACCAGCAGAGATAGGGGCAGGAGTAACACCGGGGAGCTGTTTTTT
CATSRDRGRSNTGELFF
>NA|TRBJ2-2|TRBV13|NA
TGTGCCAGCAGCTCCCAGGACAGGAGGGGTGCCGGGGAGCTGTTTTTT
CASSSQDRRGAGELFF
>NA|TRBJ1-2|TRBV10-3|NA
TGTGCCATCAGTGAAAACACTCAGAACTATGGCTACACCTTC
CAISENTQNYGYTF
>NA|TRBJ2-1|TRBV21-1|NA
TGTGCCAGCAGCAAAGACCGGACAGGGCCAGGCAATGAGCAGTTCTTC
CASSKDRTGPGNEQFF
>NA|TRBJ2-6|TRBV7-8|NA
TGTGCCAGCAGCTCACAGGAGTCTGGGGCCAACGTCCTGACTTTC
CASSSQESGANVLTF
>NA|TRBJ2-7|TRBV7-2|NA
TGTGCCAGCATAAGTATCTCCTACGAGCAGTACTTC
CASISISYEQYF
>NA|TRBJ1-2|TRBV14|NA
TGTGCCAGCAGCCAATTACGGTACTATGGCTACACCTTC
CASSQLRYYGYTF
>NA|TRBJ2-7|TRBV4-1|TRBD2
TGCGCCAGCAGCCAAAGCCCCGGGACTAACCGCTACGAGCAGTACTTC
CASSQSPGTNRYEQYF
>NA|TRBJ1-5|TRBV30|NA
TGTGCCTGGAGTGACAGGGCTTTTAGCAATCAGCCCCAGCATTTT
CAWSDRAFSNQPQHF